This TCR beta chain was sequenced for a study of blood T cell repertoires in COVID-19. Study summary: Spain, Italy and the United States supplied samples that represented acute and convalescent COVID-19. In each case, the material was cDNA or gDNA derived from T cells, B-cell-depleted T cells, or PBMCs.

In germline, CDR1 is SGHRS, CDR2 YFSETQ. The ends lost 3 bases at V and 4 bases at J; junction bases unmatched: 3. The CDR3 has 13 amino acids. Original analysis: From reference gene primer amplification, estimates of nucleated cell counts were derived. The data were produced by immunoSEQ multiplex PCR, yet TCRdb's version contains in-frame clones alone and is incomplete. The DNA gave D and trimming, while V, J and clone size come from that table. Counted here are about 120,000 clones, roughly 90% occurring once; the ten biggest clones make up about 8%. The sample taken for sequencing was peripheral blood. The chain couples TRBV5-1 to TRBJ1-1; 7 nucleotides match TRBD1. The clonotype originates from a man aged 70 or older who had recovered from COVID-19. This CDR3 reads CASSSTGVTEAFF. The CDR3 DNA sequence: TGCGCCAGCAGCTCTACAGGGGTCACTGAAGCTTTCTTT.